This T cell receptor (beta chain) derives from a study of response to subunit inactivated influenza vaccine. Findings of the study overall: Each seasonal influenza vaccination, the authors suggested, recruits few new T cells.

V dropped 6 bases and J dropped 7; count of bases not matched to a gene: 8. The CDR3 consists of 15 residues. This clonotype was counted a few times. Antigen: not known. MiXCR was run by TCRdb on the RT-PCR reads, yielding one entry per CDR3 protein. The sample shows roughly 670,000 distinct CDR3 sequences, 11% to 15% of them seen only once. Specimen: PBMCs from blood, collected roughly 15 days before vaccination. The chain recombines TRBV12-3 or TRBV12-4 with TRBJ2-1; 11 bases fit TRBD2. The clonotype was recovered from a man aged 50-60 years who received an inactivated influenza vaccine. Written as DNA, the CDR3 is TGTGCCAGCAGCATAGCGGGAGGGCCGGGAAATGAGCAGTTCTTC. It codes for CASSIAGGPGNEQFF.